The 23 T cell receptor beta chains in this list originate from one sample, sequenced in a study of blood T cell repertoires in COVID-19 (dated by TCRdb to 2018 to 2021). The method behind the library was the immunoSEQ multiplex PCR assay. The table comes from immuneACCESS by way of TCRdb, which keeps in-frame sequences with V and J called. Part of the clones is missing from these tables; in studies checked, under half for an unresolved V gene and the rest for unknown reasons. A total of 140,000 to 150,000 clones appear in this sample, about three quarters of them only once. About 2% of the sample is in the top ten clones. The sample taken for sequencing was peripheral blood. These receptors originate from an older woman with acute or convalescent COVID-19.

A word on this clone: Other DNA variants within this sample encode the same CDR3. V usage is TRBV6-5 and J usage is TRBJ2-7; TRBD2 agrees at 12 bases. The germline V gene has CDR1 MNHEY and CDR2 SVGAGI. J was trimmed by 3 bases and V by 6 bases; bases with no gene match: 6. The CDR3 consists of 15 residues. This chain's CDR3 is CASSLLAGGLYEQYF. In nucleotides, the CDR3 is TGTGCCAGCAGCCTTCTAGCGGGAGGGCTCTACGAGCAGTACTTC.

The V call is TRBV5-1, the J call TRBJ2-1; 11 nucleotides align to TRBD2. The V gene end was trimmed by 3 bases and the J gene end by 3 bases; junction bases not matched to a gene: 5. The CDR3 consists of 16 residues. Germline loops: CDR1 SGHRS, CDR2 YFSETQ. The CDR3 here is CASSSFSGRGYNEQFF. The CDR3 region has the DNA TGCGCCAGCAGCTCCTTTAGCGGGAGGGGCTACAATGAGCAGTTCTTC.

The chain employs TRBV10-3 and TRBJ2-5; D may be TRBD1 (6 bases). The CDR3 sequence is 17 residues long. Germline V lookup: CDR1 ENHRY, CDR2 SYGVKD. Trimming left V 7 bases short and J 2 bases short, with 23 bases between. DNA for the CDR3: TGTGCCATCAAAAACTTTTGGTGGGACATCCAACAAGAGACCCAGTACTTC. Protein sequence: CAIKNFWWDIQQETQYF.

The rearrangement links TRBV29-1 to TRBJ2-7, with no clear D. The germline V gene encodes CDR1 SQVTM and CDR2 ANQGSEA. V lost 3 bases to trimming and J lost 3 bases, with 6 bases between them. This CDR3 is built from 11 residues. CDR3 DNA sequence: TGCAGCGTTGAGTCGGGCTACGAGCAGTACTTC. Its protein is CSVESGYEQYF.

V gene TRBV27 combines with J gene TRBJ2-2, with 10 bases that match TRBD2. This CDR3 has 18 residues. V gave up 4 bases and J gave up 6 bases; unmatched junction bases: 14. The germline gives CDR1 MNHEY, CDR2 SMNVEV (reference sequence). CDR3 nucleotides: TGTGCCAGCAGTTCAGGGGGAATACTAGCGGGAAGGCCCGGGGAGCTGTTTTTT. Translation: CASSSGGILAGRPGELFF.

This chain joins TRBV28 and TRBJ2-3; weak D call: TRBD2 (5 bases). CDR1 and CDR2 from the germline V gene are MDHEN and SYDVKM. V was cut by 6 bases and J by 0 bases, with 10 bases left in between. This CDR3 is 14 amino acids long. For the CDR3, the DNA is TGTGCCAGCAGGCGGGTAGCTAGCACAGATACGCAGTATTTT. This encodes CASRRVASTDTQYF.

The chain recombines TRBV16 with TRBJ2-7, with 10 bases that match TRBD2. The CDR3 length is 15 residues. CDR1 KGHSY and CDR2 FQNENV come from the germline V gene. V lost 2 bases and J lost 7; bases outside the gene matches: 8. CDR3 protein: CASSQSLAGAREQYF. The CDR3 DNA is TGTGCCAGCAGCCAAAGCCTAGCGGGAGCGAGGGAGCAGTACTTC.

V is TRBV15 and J is TRBJ2-7; D remains ambiguous. V shed 1 base and J shed 0 bases, with 7 bases lying between them. The germline V gene has CDR1 LNHNV and CDR2 YYDKDF (reference sequence). The CDR3 runs 14 residues. The CDR3 loop is CATSRVADSYEQYF. CDR3 DNA sequence: TGTGCCACCAGCAGAGTCGCGGACTCCTACGAGCAGTACTTC.

The gene calls are TRBV6-5 and TRBJ1-2, with TRBD1 matching 9 bases. The V gene's germline CDR1 is MNHEY and CDR2 SVGAGI. The CDR3 consists of 14 residues. The J segment lost 6 bases and the V segment lost 5 bases, leaving 7 bases of the junction unmatched. CDR3 loop: CASSPRDRVHGYTF. The DNA of the CDR3 is TGTGCCAGCAGTCCTCGGGACAGGGTCCATGGCTACACCTTC.

The sample holds a few counts of this clone. This chain uses TRBV28 with TRBJ2-7, with 11 nucleotides matching TRBD2. The CDR3 sequence is 15 residues long. Germline V CDR1 and CDR2: MDHEN, SYDVKM. The V gene end was trimmed by 6 bases and the J gene end by 2 bases; junction bases not matched to a gene: 6. The CDR3 nucleotides are TGTGCCAGCAGAGCATCGGGACTAGCGGCCTACGAGCAGTACTTC. Protein: CASRASGLAAYEQYF.

The V call is TRBV12-3 or TRBV12-4, the J call TRBJ2-1, with D hard to call. The CDR3 totals 11 residues. V was cut by 5 bases and J by 3 bases, with 2 bases left in between. The CDR3 nucleotides are TGTGCCAGCAGTCTCTACAATGAGCAGTTCTTC. It encodes CASSLYNEQFF.

The V gene is TRBV19, the J gene TRBJ2-1; 8 bases map to TRBD2. Germline-derived CDR1 and CDR2 are LNHDA and SQIVND (reference sequence). The CDR3 contains 16 residues. The V gene end was trimmed by 7 bases and the J gene end by 0 bases; junction bases not matched to a gene: 8. The CDR3 DNA sequence: TGTGCCAGTAAGGGAGGAAGCGGGAGCTCCTACAATGAGCAGTTCTTC. As protein: CASKGGSGSSYNEQFF.

The gene calls are TRBV29-1 and TRBJ2-3, with TRBD2 matching 7 bases. The CDR3 is made up of 14 amino acids. The J segment lost 4 bases and the V segment lost 6 bases, leaving 10 bases of the junction unmatched. CDR1 is SQVTM and CDR2 is ANQGSEA in the germline V gene. CDR3 in amino acids: CSVRGWTRSDTQYF. The CDR3 DNA sequence: TGCAGCGTCCGGGGGTGGACTAGGTCAGATACGCAGTATTTT.

V and J are TRBV28 and TRBJ2-5; 9 bases align to TRBD1. The CDR3 runs 16 residues. Germline CDR1 is MDHEN and CDR2 is SYDVKM. The V segment lost 3 bases and the J segment 4 bases; nucleotides outside the gene matches: 9. The CDR3 DNA reads TGTGCCAGCAGTTTGTCGGGACAGGGAACGACAGAGACCCAGTACTTC. As protein: CASSLSGQGTTETQYF. Supplemented by reference TRBV28 and TRBJ2-5, the full variable domain reads DVKVTQSSRYLVKRTGEKVFLECVQDMDHENMFWYRQDPGLGLRLIYFSYDVKMKEKGDIPEGYSVSREKKERFSLILESASTNQTSMYLCASSLSGQGTTETQYFGPGTRLLVL.

For this clone: A junction boundary mismatches the germline segment, possibly from a read error. The same CDR3 arises from other DNA sequences in this sample as well. The rearrangement joins TRBV6-6 to TRBJ2-7; 7 bases match TRBD1. Germline V lookup: CDR1 MNHNY, CDR2 SVGAGI (reference sequence). The CDR3 loop spans 14 amino acids. The DNA of the CDR3 is TGTGCCAGCAGTTACTCGACCAGGGGGTACGAGCAGTACTTT. It is translated as CASSYSTRGYEQYF.

The genes are TRBV5-1 and TRBJ2-1, with TRBD2 as a possible D gene (6 bases). The CDR3 covers 15 residues. V lost 4 bases and J 9 bases, leaving 20 bases between the germline ends. Germline V gene lookup returns CDR1 SGHRS and CDR2 YFSETQ. In DNA form, the CDR3 reads TGCGCCAGCAGCCCCACCTTGGTGGGAGCGGGTGAGCAGTTCTTC. It specifies CASSPTLVGAGEQFF.

CDR3 sequence (DNA): TGCGCCAGCAGCTTCGGACTAGCGGATGAGCAGTTCTTC. Amino acid sequence: CASSFGLADEQFF. V and J are TRBV5-1 and TRBJ2-1; 10 nucleotides line up with TRBD2. The CDR3 loop spans 13 amino acids. Germline CDR1 SGHRS, CDR2 YFSETQ. V was pared by 2 bases and J by 8 bases, with 1 base of the junction left unmatched.

The V call is TRBV7-8, the J call TRBJ2-3; weak D call: TRBD2 (5 bases). The CDR3 has 18 residues. V shed 1 base and J shed 0 bases, with 17 bases lying between them. The germline V gene has CDR1 SGHVS and CDR2 FQNEAQ. CDR3 in amino acids: CASSLGVRLWTSTDTQYF. DNA of the CDR3: TGTGCCAGCAGCTTAGGCGTCAGACTGTGGACTAGCACAGATACGCAGTATTTT.

The V gene is TRBV10-2, the J gene TRBJ1-5; no clear D gene. The germline V and J ends were trimmed by 4 bases and 4 bases, with 8 bases remaining between them. There are 13 residues in the CDR3. Germline V gives CDR1 WSHSY, CDR2 SAAADI. For the CDR3, the DNA is TGCGCCAGCAGTGGTAATCTTAATCAGCCCCAGCATTTT. Translated: CASSGNLNQPQHF.

The chain has TRBV18 and TRBJ1-5; the match to TRBD1 covers 9 bases. The CDR3 is made up of 17 amino acids. Germline CDR1 and CDR2: KGHSH and LQKENI. V lost 6 bases and J lost 4; bases outside the gene matches: 13. The CDR3 nucleotides are TGTGCCAGCTCCCAAAGTGGGGCGGGGACAGGGAATCAGCCCCAGCATTTT. Translation gives CASSQSGAGTGNQPQHF. The whole variable domain, remainder taken from reference TRBV18 and TRBJ1-5, is NAGVMQNPRHLVRRRGQEARLRCSPMKGHSHVYWYRQLPEEGLKFMVYLQKENIIDESGMPKERFSAEFPKEGPSILRIQQVVRGDSAAYFCASSQSGAGTGNQPQHFGDGTRLSIL.

The J gene is TRBJ1-1, the V gene TRBV19; a weak D match, TRBD1 (6 bases). Trimming shortened V by 7 bases and J by 9 bases, and 18 bases separated the two germline ends. Germline-derived CDR1 and CDR2 are LNHDA and SQIVND (reference sequence). CDR3 size: 13 residues. CDR3 region: CASTYATGGKAFF. In nucleotides, the CDR3 is TGTGCCAGTACCTATGCTACGGGGGGCAAAGCTTTCTTT.

The gene calls are TRBV3-1 (or the pseudogene TRBV3-2) and TRBJ1-1; 10 nucleotides match TRBD1. Germline loops: CDR1 LGHDT, CDR2 YNNKEL (reference sequence). This CDR3 has 14 residues. The J segment lost 5 bases and the V segment lost 4 bases, leaving 4 bases of the junction unmatched. CDR3 sequence reads: CASSPGQGDTEAFF. CDR3 in DNA: TGTGCCAGCAGCCCCGGACAGGGGGATACTGAAGCTTTCTTT.

This chain connects TRBV5-1 to TRBJ2-7; 12 bases are a match to TRBD1. Germline assignment: CDR1 SGHRS and CDR2 YFSETQ. The J segment lost 4 bases and the V segment lost 4 bases, leaving 3 bases of the junction unmatched. The CDR3 loop spans 14 amino acids. The CDR3, as DNA: TGCGCCAGCAGCCCGGGACAGGGGGCATACGAGCAGTACTTC. Amino acid sequence: CASSPGQGAYEQYF.